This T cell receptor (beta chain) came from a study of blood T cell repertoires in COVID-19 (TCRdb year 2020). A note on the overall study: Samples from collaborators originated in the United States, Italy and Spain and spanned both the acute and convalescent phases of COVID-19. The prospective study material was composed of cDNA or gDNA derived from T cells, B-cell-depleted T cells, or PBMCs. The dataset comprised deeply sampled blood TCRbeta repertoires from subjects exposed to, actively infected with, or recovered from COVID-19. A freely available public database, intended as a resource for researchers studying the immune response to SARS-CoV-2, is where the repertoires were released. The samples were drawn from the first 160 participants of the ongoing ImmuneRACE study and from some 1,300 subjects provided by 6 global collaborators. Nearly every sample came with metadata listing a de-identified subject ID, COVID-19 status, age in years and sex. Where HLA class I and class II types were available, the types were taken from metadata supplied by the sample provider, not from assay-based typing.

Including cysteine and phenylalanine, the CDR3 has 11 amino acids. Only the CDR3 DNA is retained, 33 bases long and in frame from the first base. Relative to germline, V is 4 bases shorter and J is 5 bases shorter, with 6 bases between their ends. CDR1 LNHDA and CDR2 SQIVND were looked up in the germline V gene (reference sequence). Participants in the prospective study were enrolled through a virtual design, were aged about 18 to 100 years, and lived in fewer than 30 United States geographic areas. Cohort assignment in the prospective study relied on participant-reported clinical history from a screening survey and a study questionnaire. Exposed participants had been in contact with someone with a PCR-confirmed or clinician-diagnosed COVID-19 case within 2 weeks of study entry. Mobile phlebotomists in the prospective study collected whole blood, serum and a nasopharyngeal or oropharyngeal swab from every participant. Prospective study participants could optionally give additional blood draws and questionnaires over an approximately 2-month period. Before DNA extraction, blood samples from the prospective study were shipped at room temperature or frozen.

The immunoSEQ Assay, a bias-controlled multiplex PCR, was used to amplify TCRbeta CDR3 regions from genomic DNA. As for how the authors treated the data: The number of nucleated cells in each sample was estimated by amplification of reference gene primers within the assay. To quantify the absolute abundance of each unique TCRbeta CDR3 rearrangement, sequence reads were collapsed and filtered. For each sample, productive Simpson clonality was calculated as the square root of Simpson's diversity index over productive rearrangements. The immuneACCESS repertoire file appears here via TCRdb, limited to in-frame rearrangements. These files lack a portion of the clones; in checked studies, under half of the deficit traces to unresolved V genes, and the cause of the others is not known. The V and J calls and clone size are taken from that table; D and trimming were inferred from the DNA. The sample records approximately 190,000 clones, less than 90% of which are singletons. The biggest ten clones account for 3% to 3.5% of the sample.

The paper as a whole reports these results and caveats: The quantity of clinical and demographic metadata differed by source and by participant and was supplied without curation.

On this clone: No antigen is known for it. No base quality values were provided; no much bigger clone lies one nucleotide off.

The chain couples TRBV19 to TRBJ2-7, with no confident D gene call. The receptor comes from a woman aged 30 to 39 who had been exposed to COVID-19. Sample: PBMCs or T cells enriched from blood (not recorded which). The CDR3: CASSNYNEQYF. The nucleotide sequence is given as TGTGCCAGTAGTAACTACAACGAGCAGTACTTC.